This TCR beta chain came from a study of blood T cell repertoires in COVID-19. Study-wide background: Sample material is recorded as cDNA or gDNA derived from T cells, B-cell-depleted T cells, or PBMCs.

The method was immunoSEQ multiplex PCR; TCRdb's version includes in-frame clones alone and lacks a portion of them. Of 250,000 to 300,000 clones in the sample, approximately 90% were seen once. The TCR was taken from a woman aged 40 to 50 with acute COVID-19. Sequenced: PBMCs or T cells enriched from blood (not recorded which).

CDR3 protein: CASGTLVGGPDTQYF. In DNA form, the CDR3 reads TGTGCTAGTGGCACTCTGGTGGGAGGTCCGGATACGCAGTATTTT. V and J are TRBV12-5 and TRBJ2-3; possibly TRBD2 for D (6 bases). There are 15 residues in the CDR3. Germline CDR1 LGHNT, CDR2 FRNRAP. V gave up 6 bases and J gave up 6 bases, with 19 bases separating them. Full variable domain (remainder filled in from reference TRBV12-5 and TRBJ2-3): DARVTQTPRHKVTEMGQEVTMRCQPILGHNTVFWYRQTMMQGLELLAYFRNRAPLDDSGMPKDRFSAEMPDATLATLKIQPSEPRDSAVYFCASGTLVGGPDTQYFGPGTRLTVL.